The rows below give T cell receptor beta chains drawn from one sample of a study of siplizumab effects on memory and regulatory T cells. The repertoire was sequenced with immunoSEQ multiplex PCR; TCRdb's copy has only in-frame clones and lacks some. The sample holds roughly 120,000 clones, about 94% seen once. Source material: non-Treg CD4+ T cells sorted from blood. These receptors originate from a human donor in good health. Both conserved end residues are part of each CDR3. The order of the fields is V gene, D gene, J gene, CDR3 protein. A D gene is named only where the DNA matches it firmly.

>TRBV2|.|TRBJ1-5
CASGNGDQPQHF
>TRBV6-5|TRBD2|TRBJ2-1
CASSYWTSDHNEQFF
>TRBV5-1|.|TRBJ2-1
CASSLGPNNEQFF
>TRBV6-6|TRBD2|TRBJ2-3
CASSYGSGATDTQYF
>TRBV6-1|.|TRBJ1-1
CASTEMEGTEAFF
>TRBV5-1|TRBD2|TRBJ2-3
CASSLDTGGPGTDTQYF
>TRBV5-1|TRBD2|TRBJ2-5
CASSSGTSGRRETQYF
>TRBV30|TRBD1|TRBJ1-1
CAWSNGTAARGAFF
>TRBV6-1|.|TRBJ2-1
CATTGPTSYNEQFF
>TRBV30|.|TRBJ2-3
CAWSLSRNGDTQYF
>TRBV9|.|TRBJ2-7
CASSPKGDWYEQYF
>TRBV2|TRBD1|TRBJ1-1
CASIRGQTNTEAFF
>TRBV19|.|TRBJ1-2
CASSLRVPQDGYTF
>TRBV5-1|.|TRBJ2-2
CASTPGSANTGELFF
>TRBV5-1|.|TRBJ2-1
CASSLWSRGVGEQFF
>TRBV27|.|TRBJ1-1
CASSFRQVGSEAFF
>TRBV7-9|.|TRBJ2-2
CASSLRANTGELFF
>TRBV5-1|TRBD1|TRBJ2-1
CASSRQGVGDNEQFF
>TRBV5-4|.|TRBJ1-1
CASSSGGIGTEAFF
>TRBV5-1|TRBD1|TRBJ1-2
CASSLGEGATYGYTF
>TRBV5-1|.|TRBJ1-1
CASSRLQGNTEAFF
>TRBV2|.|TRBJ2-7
CASRNRNEQYF
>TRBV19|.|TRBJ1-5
CASEDKGGLLNQPQHF
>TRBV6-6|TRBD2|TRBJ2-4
CASTAGGPTKNIQYF
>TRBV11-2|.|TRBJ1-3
CASSLDQSSGNTIYF
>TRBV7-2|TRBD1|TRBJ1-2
CASSSALTGGYGYTF
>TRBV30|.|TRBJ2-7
CACSDGPYEQYF
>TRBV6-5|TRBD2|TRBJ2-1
CASSITSGGAREQFF
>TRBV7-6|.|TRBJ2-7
CASSGLGQNYEQYF
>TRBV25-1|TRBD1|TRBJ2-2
CASSEYPPLTGAAGELFF
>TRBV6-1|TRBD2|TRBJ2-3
CASREGGRTQYF
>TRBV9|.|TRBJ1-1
CASSVGGANTEAFF
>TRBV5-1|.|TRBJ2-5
CASSLDGYGEETQYF
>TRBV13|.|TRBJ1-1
CASSSRTPTAAFF
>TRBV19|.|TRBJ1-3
CASSAGERGNTIYF
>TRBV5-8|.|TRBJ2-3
CASSRSTQYF
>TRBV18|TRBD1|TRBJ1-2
CASSPALPTGGAGYTF
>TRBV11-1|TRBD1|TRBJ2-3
CASSARGPRADTQYF
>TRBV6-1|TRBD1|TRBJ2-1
CASSDRGQVNEQFF
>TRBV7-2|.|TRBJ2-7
CASSSYSGGSYEQYF
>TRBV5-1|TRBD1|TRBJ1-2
CASSVRTGAPYGYTF
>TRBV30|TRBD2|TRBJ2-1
CAWRSLAGGPSSYNEQFF